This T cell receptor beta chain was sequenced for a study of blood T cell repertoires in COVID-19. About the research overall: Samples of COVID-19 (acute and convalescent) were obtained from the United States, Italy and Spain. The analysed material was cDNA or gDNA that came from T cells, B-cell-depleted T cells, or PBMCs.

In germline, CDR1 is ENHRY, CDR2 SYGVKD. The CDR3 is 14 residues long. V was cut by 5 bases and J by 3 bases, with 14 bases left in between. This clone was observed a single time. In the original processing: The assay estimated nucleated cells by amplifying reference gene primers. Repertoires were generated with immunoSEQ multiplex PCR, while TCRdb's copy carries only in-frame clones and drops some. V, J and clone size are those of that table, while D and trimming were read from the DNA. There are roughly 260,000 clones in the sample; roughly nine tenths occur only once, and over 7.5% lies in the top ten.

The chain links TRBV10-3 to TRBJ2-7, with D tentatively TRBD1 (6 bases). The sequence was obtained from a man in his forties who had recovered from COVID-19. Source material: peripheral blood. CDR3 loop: CAISLMGQDYEQYF. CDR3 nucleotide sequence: TGTGCCATCAGTCTAATGGGACAAGACTACGAGCAGTACTTC.